This passage covers 15 T cell receptor beta chains from one sample sequenced in a study of blood T cells in healthy people across ages. A second about 6 to 11 cycle PCR used barcoded and J-beta primers. TCRdb itself ran the 5' RACE reads through MiXCR, one entry per CDR3 protein. The sample records hundreds of thousands of distinct CDR3 sequences, about a third being singletons. The sequencing input was blood. These receptors were taken from a woman of 80 years or more in good health.

CDR3 protein: CASSSTGVRDQPQHF. For the CDR3, the DNA is TGTGCCAGCAGCTCTACAGGGGTGAGGGATCAGCCCCAGCATTTT. This sequence joins TRBV7-2 and TRBJ1-5; 7 bases are shared with TRBD1. This CDR3 is built from 15 residues. The junction had 8 bases not matched to a gene; V was cut back by 4 bases and J by 5 bases. Germline V lookup: CDR1 SGHTA, CDR2 FQGNSA.

As for this clonotype: Possible read error: a much larger clone is one base away. The chain has TRBV30 and TRBJ2-3; TRBD2 matches at 11 bases. Germline assignment: CDR1 GTSNPN and CDR2 SVGIG (reference sequence). The CDR3 totals 15 residues. The CDR3 loop is CAWSRLAGTTDAQYF. The CDR3 nucleotides read TGTGCCTGGAGTCGACTAGCGGGGACCACAGATGCGCAGTATTTT.

To note about this clonotype: Given a much more abundant clone one base away, this may be a read error. This rearrangement joins TRBV7-2 to TRBJ2-7, with D perhaps matching TRBD2 (5 bases). In germline, CDR1 is SGHTA, CDR2 FQGNSA. The CDR3 runs to 15 residues. V shed 1 base and J shed 2 bases, with 12 bases lying between them. CDR3 sequence: CASSLGRTATYEQYF. The CDR3 DNA is TGTGCCAGCAGCTTAGGTAGGACTGCCACCTACGAGCAGTACTTC.

The sample holds many counts of this clonotype. The chain joins TRBV6-2 or TRBV6-3 to TRBJ2-1, with a weak D call TRBD2 (6 bases). V was cut by 4 bases and J by 2 bases, with 15 bases left in between. This CDR3 region has 16 residues. The V gene's germline CDR1 is MNHEY and CDR2 SVGEGT. For the CDR3, the DNA is TGTGCCAGCAGTTCTATTGTCGGGGGAACCTACAATGAGCAGTTCTTC. It codes for CASSSIVGGTYNEQFF.

This clonotype was seen ten or more times. The CDR3 here is CSAPLGGGPSYEQYF. CDR3 in DNA: TGCAGTGCTCCATTGGGGGGAGGTCCCTCCTACGAGCAGTACTTC. The chain carries TRBV20-1 and TRBJ2-7, with a tentative D call TRBD2 (6 bases). CDR3 length: 15 amino acids. The V gene lost 5 bases and the J gene lost 0 bases, with 17 bases spanning the gap. Per germline, CDR1 DFQATT and CDR2 SNEGSKA (reference sequence).

In this sample, this clonotype turned up a few times. A read error is possible here, since a much larger clone lies one base away. CDR3 in DNA: TGTGCCAGCAATTTATTTGGGTCCCTGGGGGAGCAGTACTTC. Protein sequence: CASNLFGSLGEQYF. The chain recombines TRBV28 with TRBJ2-7; D is unresolved. The V gene's germline CDR1 is MDHEN and CDR2 SYDVKM. This CDR3 has 14 amino acids.

This clonotype was seen more than once but under ten times. The chain employs TRBV7-9 and TRBJ1-6; TRBD1 matches 7 bases. The CDR3 extends over 14 amino acids. Trimming took 4 bases from V and 8 from J; bases not matched to a gene: 5. The V gene's germline CDR1 is SEHNR and CDR2 FQNEAQ (reference sequence). CDR3 DNA sequence: TGTGCCAGCAGCTCTGACAGGGCTGATTCACCCCTCCACTTT. Protein sequence: CASSSDRADSPLHF.

About this clonotype itself: A much larger clone differs by one base, so this may be a read error. V and J are TRBV7-7 and TRBJ2-3; D is unresolved. The CDR3 covers 15 residues. Trimming stripped 3 bases from V and 2 bases from J, with 12 bases between. The germline V gene has CDR1 SSHAT and CDR2 FNYEAQ (reference sequence). CDR3 sequence reads: CASSLSSVHTDTQYF. The DNA for the CDR3 is TGTGCCAGCAGCTTGTCGTCCGTTCACACAGATACGCAGTATTTT.

The table lists this clonotype with many counts. The V and J genes are TRBV10-3 and TRBJ1-5; tentatively, D is TRBD1 (5 bases). The CDR3 runs 14 residues. Germline V gene lookup returns CDR1 ENHRY and CDR2 SYGVKD. With 10 bases removed from V and 1 base from J, the gap between germline ends came to 14 bases. The CDR3 loop is CATHPGGSNQPQHF. The CDR3 nucleotides read TGTGCCACCCACCCCGGGGGGAGCAATCAGCCCCAGCATTTT.

The table lists this clonotype with many counts. The rearrangement joins TRBV20-1 to TRBJ2-5; tentative D call: TRBD2 (6 bases). This CDR3 is 13 amino acids long. Germline V gene sequence: CDR1 DFQATT, CDR2 SNEGSKA (reference sequence). The V gene lost 5 bases and the J gene lost 4 bases, with 14 bases spanning the gap. The CDR3: CSAATSPRETQYF. The CDR3, as DNA: TGCAGTGCTGCCACTAGCCCCAGAGAGACCCAGTACTTC.

This clonotype was seen many times. V usage is TRBV7-6 and J usage is TRBJ2-3; 9 bases line up with TRBD1. This CDR3 has 15 amino acids. Trimming cost V 5 bases and J 6 bases; bases outside gene matches: 9. CDR1 SGHVS and CDR2 FNYEAQ come from the germline V gene. Here the CDR3 DNA reads TGTGCCAGCAGCATAACAGGGGGCGCGAAGGATACGCAGTATTTT. Translating gives CASSITGGAKDTQYF. Using reference TRBV7-6 and TRBJ2-3 for the parts outside the CDR3, the full variable domain is GAGVSQSPRYKVTKRGQDVALRCDPISGHVSLYWYRQALGQGPEFLTYFNYEAQQDKSGLPNDRFSAERPEGSISTLTIQRTEQRDSAMYRCASSITGGAKDTQYFGPGTRLTVL.

As for this clonotype: This could be a read error, since a much larger clone is one nucleotide away. This chain links TRBV7-6 with TRBJ2-7; 7 positions agree with TRBD2. V shed 1 base, J shed 7 bases, and the junction held 7 bases outside the gene matches. The CDR3 has 14 amino acids. Germline V lookup: CDR1 SGHVS, CDR2 FNYEAQ. CDR3: CASSLGTSYNEQYF. For the CDR3, the DNA is TGTGCCAGCAGCTTAGGGACTAGTTACAATGAGCAGTACTTC.

This clonotype was recorded many times. The V and J genes are TRBV4-1 and TRBJ2-3, with 12 bases fitting TRBD2. The CDR3 loop spans 15 amino acids. CDR1 and CDR2 (germline): MGHRA, YSYEKL. V dropped 4 bases and J dropped 5; count of bases not matched to a gene: 4. CDR3 coding DNA: TGCGCCAGCAGCCCTAGCGGGGGGGCTGTAGATACGCAGTATTTT. This codes for CASSPSGGAVDTQYF.

CDR3: CASRTSGSHEQFF. The DNA of the CDR3 is TGTGCCAGCAGGACTAGCGGGAGCCATGAGCAGTTCTTC. V and J are TRBV12-3 or TRBV12-4 and TRBJ2-1; TRBD2 aligns across 12 bases. The CDR3 totals 13 residues. V lost 6 bases and J lost 8; bases outside the gene matches: 2.

The chain has TRBV30 and TRBJ1-1; D remains ambiguous. The ends were cut back, 8 bases at V and 2 bases at J, with 9 bases in the middle. CDR1 GTSNPN and CDR2 SVGIG come from the germline V gene (reference sequence). The CDR3 has 11 residues. The CDR3 DNA follows: TGTGCCCGTCAACAAAACACTGAAGCTTTCTTT. Translating it yields CARQQNTEAFF. The whole variable domain, remainder taken from reference TRBV30 and TRBJ1-1, is SQTIHQWPATLVQPVGSPLSLECTVEGTSNPNLYWYRQAAGRGLQLLFYSVGIGQISSEVPQNLSASRPQDRQFILSSKKLLLSDSGFYLCARQQNTEAFFGQGTRLTVV.